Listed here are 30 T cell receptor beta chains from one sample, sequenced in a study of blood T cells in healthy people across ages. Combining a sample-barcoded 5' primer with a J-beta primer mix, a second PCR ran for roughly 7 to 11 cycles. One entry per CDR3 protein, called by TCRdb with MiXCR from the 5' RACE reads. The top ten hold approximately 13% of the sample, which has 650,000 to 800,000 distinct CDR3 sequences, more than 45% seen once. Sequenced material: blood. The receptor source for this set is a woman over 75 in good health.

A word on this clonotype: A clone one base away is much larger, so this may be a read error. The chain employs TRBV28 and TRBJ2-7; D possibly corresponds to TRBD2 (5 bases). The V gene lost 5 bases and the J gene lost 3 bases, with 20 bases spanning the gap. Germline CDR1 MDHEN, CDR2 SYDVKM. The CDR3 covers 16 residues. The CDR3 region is CASSRERVLLGYEQYF. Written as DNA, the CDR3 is TGTGCCAGCAGTCGGGAAAGGGTTCTGTTAGGCTACGAGCAGTACTTC.

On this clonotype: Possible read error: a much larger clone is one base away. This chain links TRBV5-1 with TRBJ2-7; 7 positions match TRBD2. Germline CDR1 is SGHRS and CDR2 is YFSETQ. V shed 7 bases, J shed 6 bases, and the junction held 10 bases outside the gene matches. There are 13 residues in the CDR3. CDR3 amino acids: CASGSPTGGEQYF. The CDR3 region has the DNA TGCGCCAGCGGTTCCCCTACGGGGGGCGAGCAGTACTTC.

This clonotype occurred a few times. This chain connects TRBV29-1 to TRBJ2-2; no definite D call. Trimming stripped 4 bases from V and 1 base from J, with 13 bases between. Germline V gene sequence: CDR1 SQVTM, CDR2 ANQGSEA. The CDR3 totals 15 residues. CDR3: CSVVGGAGNTGELFF. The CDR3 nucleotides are TGCAGCGTTGTCGGTGGTGCAGGGAACACCGGGGAGCTGTTTTTT.

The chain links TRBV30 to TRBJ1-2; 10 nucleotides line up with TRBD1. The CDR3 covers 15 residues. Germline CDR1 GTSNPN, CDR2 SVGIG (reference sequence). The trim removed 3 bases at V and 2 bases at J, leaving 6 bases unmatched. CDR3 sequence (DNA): TGTGCCTGGAGAGCCTCGACAGGGGGCAACTATGGCTACACCTTC. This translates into CAWRASTGGNYGYTF.

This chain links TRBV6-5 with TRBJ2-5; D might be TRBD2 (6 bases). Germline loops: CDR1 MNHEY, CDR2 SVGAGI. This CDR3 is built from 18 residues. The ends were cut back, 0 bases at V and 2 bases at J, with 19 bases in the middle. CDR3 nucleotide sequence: TGTGCCAGCAGTTACTCATGGCAGGGCGGGGCACGACAAGAGACCCAGTACTTC. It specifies CASSYSWQGGARQETQYF.

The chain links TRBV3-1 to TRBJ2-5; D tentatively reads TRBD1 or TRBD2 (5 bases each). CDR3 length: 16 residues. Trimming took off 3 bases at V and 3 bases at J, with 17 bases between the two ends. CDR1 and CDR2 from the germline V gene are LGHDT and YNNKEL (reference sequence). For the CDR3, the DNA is TGTGCCAGCAGCCAGCTAAATCCGGGGCGGAAAGAGACCCAGTACTTC. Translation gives CASSQLNPGRKETQYF.

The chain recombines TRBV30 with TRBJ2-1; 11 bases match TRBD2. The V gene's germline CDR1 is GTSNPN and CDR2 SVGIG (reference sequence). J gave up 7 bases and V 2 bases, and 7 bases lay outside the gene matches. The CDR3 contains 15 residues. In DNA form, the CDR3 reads TGTGCCTGGAGTCCCCTAGCGGGGGGAGGTAATGAGCAGTTCTTC. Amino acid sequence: CAWSPLAGGGNEQFF.

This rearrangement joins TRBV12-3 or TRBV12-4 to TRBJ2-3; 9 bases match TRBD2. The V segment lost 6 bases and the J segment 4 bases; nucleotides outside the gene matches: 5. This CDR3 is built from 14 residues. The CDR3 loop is CASRPSGVADTQYF. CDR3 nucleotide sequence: TGTGCCAGCAGGCCTAGCGGGGTTGCAGATACGCAGTATTTT.

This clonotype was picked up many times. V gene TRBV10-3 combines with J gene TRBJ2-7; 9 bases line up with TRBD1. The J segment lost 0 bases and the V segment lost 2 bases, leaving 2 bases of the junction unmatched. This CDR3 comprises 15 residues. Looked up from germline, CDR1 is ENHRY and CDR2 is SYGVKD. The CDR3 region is CAISEGQGISYEQYF. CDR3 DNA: TGTGCCATCAGTGAGGGACAGGGGATCTCCTACGAGCAGTACTTC.

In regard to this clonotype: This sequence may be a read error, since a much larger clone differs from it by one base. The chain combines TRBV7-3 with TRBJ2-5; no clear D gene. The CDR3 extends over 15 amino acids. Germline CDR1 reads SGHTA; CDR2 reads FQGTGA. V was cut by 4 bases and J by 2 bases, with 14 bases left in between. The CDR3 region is CASSYFTGHQETQYF. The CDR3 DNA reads TGTGCCAGCAGCTACTTCACCGGCCATCAAGAGACCCAGTACTTC. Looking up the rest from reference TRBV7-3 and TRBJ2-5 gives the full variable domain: GAGVSQTPSNKVTEKGKYVELRCDPISGHTALYWYRQSLGQGPEFLIYFQGTGAADDSGLPNDRFFAVRPEGSVSTLKIQRTERGDSAVYLCASSYFTGHQETQYFGPGTRLLVL.

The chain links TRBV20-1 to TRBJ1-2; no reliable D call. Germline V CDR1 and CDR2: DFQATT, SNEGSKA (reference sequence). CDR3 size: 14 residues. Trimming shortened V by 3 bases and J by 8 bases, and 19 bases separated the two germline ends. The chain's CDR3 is CSARARTVDGGYTF. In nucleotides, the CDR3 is TGCAGTGCTAGGGCTCGAACAGTGGACGGGGGCTACACCTTC.

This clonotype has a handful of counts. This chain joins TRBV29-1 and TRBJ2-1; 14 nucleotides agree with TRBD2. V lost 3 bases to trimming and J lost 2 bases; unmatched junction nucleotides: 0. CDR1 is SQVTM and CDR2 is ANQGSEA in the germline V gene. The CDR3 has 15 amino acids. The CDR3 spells CSVEGLAGAYNEQFF. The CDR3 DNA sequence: TGCAGCGTTGAGGGACTAGCGGGAGCCTACAATGAGCAGTTCTTC.

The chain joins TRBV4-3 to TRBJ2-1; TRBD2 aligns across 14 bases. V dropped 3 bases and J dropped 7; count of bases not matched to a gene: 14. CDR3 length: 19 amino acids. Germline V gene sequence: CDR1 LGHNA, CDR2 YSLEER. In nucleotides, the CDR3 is TGCGCCAGCAGCCACGAACGATCCGGGACTAGCGGGAGAGGTAATGAGCAGTTCTTC. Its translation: CASSHERSGTSGRGNEQFF.

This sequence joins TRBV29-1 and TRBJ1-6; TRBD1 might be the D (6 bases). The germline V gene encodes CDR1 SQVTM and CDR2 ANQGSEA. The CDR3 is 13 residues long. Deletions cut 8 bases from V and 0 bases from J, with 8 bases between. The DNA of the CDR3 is TGCAGCCAGGGGAGCTCCTATAATTCACCCCTCCACTTT. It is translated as CSQGSSYNSPLHF. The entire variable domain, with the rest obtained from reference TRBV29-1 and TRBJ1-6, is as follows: SAVISQKPSRDICQRGTSLTIQCQVDSQVTMMFWYRQQPGQSLTLIATANQGSEATYESGFVIDKFPISRPNLTFSTLTVSNMSPEDSSIYLCSQGSSYNSPLHFGNGTRLTVT.

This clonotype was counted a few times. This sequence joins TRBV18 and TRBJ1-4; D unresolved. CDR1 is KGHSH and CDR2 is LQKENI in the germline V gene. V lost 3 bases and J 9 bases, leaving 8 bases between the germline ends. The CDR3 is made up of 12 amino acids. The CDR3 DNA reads TGTGCCAGCTCACCCTCAGGCCAAAAACTGTTTTTT. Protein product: CASSPSGQKLFF. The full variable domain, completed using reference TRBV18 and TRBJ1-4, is NAGVMQNPRHLVRRRGQEARLRCSPMKGHSHVYWYRQLPEEGLKFMVYLQKENIIDESGMPKERFSAEFPKEGPSILRIQQVVRGDSAAYFCASSPSGQKLFFGSGTQLSVL.

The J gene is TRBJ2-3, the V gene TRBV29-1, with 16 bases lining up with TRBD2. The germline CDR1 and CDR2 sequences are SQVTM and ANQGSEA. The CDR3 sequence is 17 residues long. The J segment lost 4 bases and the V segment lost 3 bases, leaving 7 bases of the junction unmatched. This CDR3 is CSVEGTSGGAVSDTQYF. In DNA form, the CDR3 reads TGCAGCGTTGAGGGGACTAGCGGGGGGGCCGTTTCAGATACGCAGTATTTT.

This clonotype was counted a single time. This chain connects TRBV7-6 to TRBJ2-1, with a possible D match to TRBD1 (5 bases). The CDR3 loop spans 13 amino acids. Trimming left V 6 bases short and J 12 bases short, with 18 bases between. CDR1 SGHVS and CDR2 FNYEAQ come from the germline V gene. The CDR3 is CASSGQAGMVQFF. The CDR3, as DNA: TGTGCCAGCAGTGGACAAGCCGGAATGGTGCAGTTCTTC.

The CDR3, as DNA: TGTGCCAGCAGTGAGATCAGGCCAGCCTACGAGCAGTACTTC. It codes for CASSEIRPAYEQYF. The V and J genes are TRBV2 and TRBJ2-5; D not certain. With the DNA end fitting TRBJ2-7 better, the J assignment may be wrong. There are 14 residues in the CDR3. Per the germline V gene, CDR1 is SNHLY and CDR2 is FYNNEI.

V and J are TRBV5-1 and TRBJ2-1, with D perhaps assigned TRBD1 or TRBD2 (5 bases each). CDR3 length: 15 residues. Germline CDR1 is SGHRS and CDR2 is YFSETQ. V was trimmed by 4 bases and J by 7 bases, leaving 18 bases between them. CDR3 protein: CASSPLGAPGNEQFF. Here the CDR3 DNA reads TGCGCCAGCAGCCCCCTCGGGGCGCCGGGGAATGAGCAGTTCTTC.

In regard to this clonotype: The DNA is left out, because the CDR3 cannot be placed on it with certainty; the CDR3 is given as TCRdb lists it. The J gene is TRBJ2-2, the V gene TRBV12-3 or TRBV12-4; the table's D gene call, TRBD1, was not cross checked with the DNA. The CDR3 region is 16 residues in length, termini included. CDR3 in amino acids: CASSSSGRRNTGELFF.

CDR3 sequence: CASGPSQGSYNYGYTF. CDR3 sequence (DNA): TGTGCCAGCGGCCCATCCCAGGGGTCCTATAACTATGGCTACACCTTC. This chain joins TRBV3-1 and TRBJ1-2; D may be TRBD1 (6 bases). V was pared by 8 bases and J by 1 base, with 20 bases between. Germline-derived CDR1 and CDR2 are LGHDT and YNNKEL (reference sequence). The length of the CDR3 is 16 residues.

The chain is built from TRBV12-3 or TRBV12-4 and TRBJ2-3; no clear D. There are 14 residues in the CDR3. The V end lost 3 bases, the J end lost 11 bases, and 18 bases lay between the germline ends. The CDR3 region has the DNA TGTGCCAGCAGTTTTAGAGGTGTGGCAGATGTGCAGTATTTT. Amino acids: CASSFRGVADVQYF.

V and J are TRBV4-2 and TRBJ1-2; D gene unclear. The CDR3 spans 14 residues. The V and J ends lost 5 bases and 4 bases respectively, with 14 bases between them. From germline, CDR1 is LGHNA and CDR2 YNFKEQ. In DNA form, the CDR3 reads TGTGCCAGCAGCAAGACGGAAGGTGCCTATGGCTACACCTTC. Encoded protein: CASSKTEGAYGYTF.

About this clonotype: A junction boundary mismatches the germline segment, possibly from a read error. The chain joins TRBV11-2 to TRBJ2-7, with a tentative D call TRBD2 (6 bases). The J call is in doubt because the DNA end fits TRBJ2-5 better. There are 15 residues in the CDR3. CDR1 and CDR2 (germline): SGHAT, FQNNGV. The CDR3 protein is CTSSQSYQGGETQYF. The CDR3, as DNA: TGTACCAGCAGCCAATCTTACCAGGGAGGAGAGACCCAGTACTTC.

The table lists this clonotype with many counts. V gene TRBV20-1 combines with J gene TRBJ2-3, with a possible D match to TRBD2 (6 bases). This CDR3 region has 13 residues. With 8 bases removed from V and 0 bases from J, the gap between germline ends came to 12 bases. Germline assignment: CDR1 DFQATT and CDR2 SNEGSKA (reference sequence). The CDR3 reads CSIRDSSTDTQYF. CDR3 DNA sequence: TGCAGTATTCGGGACTCTAGCACAGATACGCAGTATTTT.

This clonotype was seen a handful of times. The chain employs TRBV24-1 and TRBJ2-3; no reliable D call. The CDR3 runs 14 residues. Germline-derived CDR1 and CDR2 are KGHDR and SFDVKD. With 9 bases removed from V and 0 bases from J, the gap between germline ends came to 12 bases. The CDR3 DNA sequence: TGTGCCACCCAGGACGCTACTAGCACAGATACGCAGTATTTT. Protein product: CATQDATSTDTQYF.

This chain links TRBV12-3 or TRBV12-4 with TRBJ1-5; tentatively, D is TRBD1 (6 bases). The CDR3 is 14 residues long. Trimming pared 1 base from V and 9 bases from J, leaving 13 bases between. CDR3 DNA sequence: TGTGCCAGCAGTTTAGAACAGGGTGGTCGGCCCCAGCATTTT. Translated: CASSLEQGGRPQHF.

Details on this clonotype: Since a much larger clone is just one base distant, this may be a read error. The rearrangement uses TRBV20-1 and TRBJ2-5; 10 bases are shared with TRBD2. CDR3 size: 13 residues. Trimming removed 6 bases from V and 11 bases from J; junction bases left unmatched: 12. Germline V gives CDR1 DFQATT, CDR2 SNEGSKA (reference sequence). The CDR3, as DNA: TGCAGTGCCCACACTAGCGGGAAGCATGAGCAGTACTTC. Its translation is CSAHTSGKHEQYF.

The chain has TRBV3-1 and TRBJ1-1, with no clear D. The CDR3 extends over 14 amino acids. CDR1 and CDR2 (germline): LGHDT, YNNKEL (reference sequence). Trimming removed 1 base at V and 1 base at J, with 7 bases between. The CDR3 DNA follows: TGTGCCAGCAGCCAAGTATTCGGGAACACTGAAGCTTTCTTT. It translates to CASSQVFGNTEAFF.

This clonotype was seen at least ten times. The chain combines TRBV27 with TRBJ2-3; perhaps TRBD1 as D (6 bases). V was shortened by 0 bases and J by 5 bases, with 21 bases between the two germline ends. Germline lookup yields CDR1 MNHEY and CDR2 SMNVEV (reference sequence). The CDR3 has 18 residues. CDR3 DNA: TGTGCCAGCAGTTTATCTATTGGGGAGCAGGGGCGGAGAGATACGCAGTATTTT. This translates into CASSLSIGEQGRRDTQYF.